This T cell receptor beta chain was recorded in a study of siplizumab effects on memory and regulatory T cells. Regarding the study as a whole: Naive T cells, seemingly more diverse than memory cells, seemed major alloresponse contributors. Some alloreactive sequences were traceable to unstimulated CD4+ memory cells, and siplizumab significantly reduced them. A mean of about 72% of mappable alloreactive CD4+ clones were Treg-derived with siplizumab, compared with 26.9% in controls.

As regards this clone: What it binds is not known.

In each sample, 85,000 to 100,000 TCR templates were assayed. Some clones are missing from TCRdb's copy, which holds only in-frame ones; the method was immunoSEQ multiplex PCR. The sample holds more than 95,000 clones, over 85% seen once. The specimen sequenced was Tregs sorted from blood. The receptor was derived from a human donor in good health.

DNA of the CDR3: TGCGCCAGCCGAAGTGTAGGCGGGAATGAGCAGTTCTTC. Its protein product is CASRSVGGNEQFF. The rearrangement joins TRBV4-1 to TRBJ2-1; perhaps TRBD2 as D (5 bases). This CDR3 is 13 amino acids long. V was pared by 8 bases and J by 7 bases, with 15 bases between. The germline CDR1 and CDR2 sequences are MGHRA and YSYEKL.